The 25 T cell receptor beta chains below all came from one sample that was sequenced in a study of cytomegalovirus exposure and HLA in healthy donors. The PCR employed 60 Vbeta primers together with 13 Jbeta primers. The assay was immunoSEQ multiplex PCR, and TCRdb's table has in-frame clones only and misses some. Of roughly 120,000 clones listed, about three quarters were seen once; the top ten hold 2.5% to 3.5%. Input material: PBMCs. The source of these receptors is a woman aged 30 to 39 in good health and CMV-seropositive.

The chain recombines TRBV7-6 with TRBJ2-3, with 12 nucleotides matching TRBD2. The germline gives CDR1 SGHVS, CDR2 FNYEAQ. Trimming at V came to 0 bases and at J to 8 bases, leaving 3 bases not matched to a gene. The CDR3 consists of 15 residues. CDR3 loop: CASSLALAGGGTQYF. The CDR3 DNA sequence: TGTGCCAGCAGCTTAGCCCTAGCGGGGGGGGGTACGCAGTATTTT.

The chain joins TRBV19 to TRBJ2-7; D is ambiguous. CDR1 LNHDA and CDR2 SQIVND come from the germline V gene (reference sequence). CDR3 length equals 15 residues. The V gene lost 4 bases and the J gene lost 0 bases, with 13 bases spanning the gap. CDR3 protein: CASSTRHASSYEQYF. CDR3 coding DNA: TGTGCCAGTAGTACCCGACACGCGAGCTCCTACGAGCAGTACTTC.

This clone was recorded once. This sequence joins TRBV10-3 and TRBJ2-2, with TRBD1 matching 10 bases. The length of the CDR3 is 13 residues. CDR1 is ENHRY, CDR2 SYGVKD, per germline. With 5 bases clipped from V and 7 bases from J, the junction kept 1 base outside the gene matches. The DNA for the CDR3 is TGTGCCATCAGTCGGACAGGGGGCGGGGAGCTGTTTTTT. This gives the protein CAISRTGGGELFF.

V is TRBV27 and J is TRBJ2-7; 7 bases align to TRBD1. Germline assignment: CDR1 MNHEY and CDR2 SMNVEV (reference sequence). The CDR3 spans 14 residues. The V gene end was trimmed by 2 bases and the J gene end by 6 bases; junction bases not matched to a gene: 7. CDR3 amino acids: CASSLGQGVSEQYF. The CDR3, as DNA: TGTGCCAGCAGTTTAGGGCAGGGGGTGTCCGAGCAGTACTTC.

The V call is TRBV7-9, the J call TRBJ1-1, with 8 positions matching TRBD1. Germline loops: CDR1 SEHNR, CDR2 FQNEAQ (reference sequence). J gave up 0 bases and V 5 bases, and 5 bases lay outside the gene matches. This CDR3 has 15 residues. The DNA of the CDR3 is TGTGCCAGCAGCCCCTGGACAGGGATGAACACTGAAGCTTTCTTT. Translation gives CASSPWTGMNTEAFF.

The CDR3 loop is CASSYNQGTYGYTF. The CDR3 DNA sequence: TGTGCCAGCAGTTACAATCAGGGGACCTATGGCTACACCTTC. This chain joins TRBV6-5 and TRBJ1-2; possibly TRBD1 for D (6 bases). In germline, CDR1 is MNHEY, CDR2 SVGAGI. With 2 bases removed from V and 4 bases from J, the gap between germline ends came to 11 bases. The CDR3 is 14 amino acids.

This chain links TRBV20-1 with TRBJ2-7; tentative D call: TRBD2 (5 bases). The germline V gene encodes CDR1 DFQATT and CDR2 SNEGSKA (reference sequence). The CDR3 runs to 11 residues. V lost 5 bases and J 0 bases, leaving 5 bases between the germline ends. The CDR3 coding sequence is TGCAGTGCTCGGGACTCCTACGAGCAGTACTTC. Amino acids: CSARDSYEQYF.

This sequence joins TRBV7-2 and TRBJ1-4, with 12 bases lining up with TRBD1. The V and J ends lost 4 bases and 7 bases, in that order; junction bases with no gene match: 7. CDR1 and CDR2 (germline): SGHTA, FQGNSA. This CDR3 has 16 amino acids. The CDR3 DNA reads TGTGCCAGCAGCTCCGGGACAGGGGGCTTTGGTGAAAAACTGTTTTTT. Its translation is CASSSGTGGFGEKLFF.

This clone was counted only a few times. The chain couples TRBV6-6 to TRBJ1-2, with a weak D call TRBD1 (5 bases). The germline V and J ends were trimmed by 7 bases and 6 bases, with 18 bases remaining between them. Per germline, CDR1 MNHNY and CDR2 SVGAGI (reference sequence). The CDR3 consists of 14 residues. Written as DNA, the CDR3 is TGTGCCAGCACCCGAGGCCCAGGGATCCATGGCTACACCTTC. Translating gives CASTRGPGIHGYTF.

Comment on this clone: Within the sample, other DNA sequences also encode this same CDR3. The rearrangement uses TRBV4-2 and TRBJ1-5; a possible D gene is TRBD1 (6 bases). Per the germline V gene, CDR1 is LGHNA and CDR2 is YNFKEQ. This CDR3 contains 14 residues. V dropped 0 bases and J dropped 7 bases, with 10 bases sitting between them. The CDR3 sequence is CASSQDRGNQPQHF. In DNA form, the CDR3 reads TGTGCCAGCAGCCAAGACAGGGGAAACCAGCCCCAGCATTTT.

The sample holds a few counts of this clone. The chain employs TRBV4-2 and TRBJ2-1; 8 nucleotides agree with TRBD2. V was clipped by 4 bases and J by 4 bases; unmatched bases: 9. Germline V gene data show CDR1 as LGHNA and CDR2 as YNFKEQ. This CDR3 has 16 amino acids. The CDR3 here is CASSPAEAGGYNEQFF. As DNA, the CDR3 is TGTGCCAGCAGCCCAGCAGAGGCGGGGGGATACAATGAGCAGTTCTTC.

The count of this clone is one. This chain uses TRBV10-3 with TRBJ2-7; 10 nucleotides match TRBD1. The CDR3 spans 18 residues. Looked up from germline, CDR1 is ENHRY and CDR2 is SYGVKD. V shed 4 bases and J 4 bases; nucleotides not matched to a gene: 16. The CDR3 coding sequence is TGTGCCATCAGTGGGGGGGACAGGGGATCTGTCCAACGATACGAGCAGTACTTC. This translates into CAISGGDRGSVQRYEQYF.

The chain links TRBV6-1 to TRBJ2-5; D gene unclear. Trimming stripped 7 bases from V and 3 bases from J, with 12 bases between. Looked up from germline, CDR1 is MNHNS and CDR2 is SASEGT. There are 13 residues in the CDR3. The CDR3 sequence: CASTNPIKETQYF. CDR3 coding DNA: TGTGCCAGCACTAACCCTATAAAAGAGACCCAGTACTTC.

This chain uses TRBV27 with TRBJ1-6, with D possibly being TRBD1 (6 bases). Trimming stripped 5 bases from V and 2 bases from J, with 16 bases between. Germline V CDR1 and CDR2: MNHEY, SMNVEV (reference sequence). The CDR3 sequence is 17 residues long. In DNA, the CDR3 is TGTGCCAGCAGTATGGGACACAACTCTGCCTATAATTCACCCCTCCACTTT. Its translation is CASSMGHNSAYNSPLHF.

The chain has TRBV19 and TRBJ2-7; 8 bases agree with TRBD2. V lost 7 bases to trimming and J lost 7 bases; unmatched junction nucleotides: 9. Germline lookup yields CDR1 LNHDA and CDR2 SQIVND (reference sequence). The CDR3 runs 13 residues. CDR3 residues: CASTAREGWEQYF. The CDR3 DNA is TGTGCCAGTACCGCACGGGAGGGTTGGGAGCAGTACTTC.

The CDR3 is CASSLARGPLFF. CDR3 in DNA: TGTGCCAGCAGCTTAGCCAGGGGGCCCCTGTTCTTC. The chain uses TRBV11-2 and TRBJ2-1, with 8 bases matching TRBD1. V gave up 1 base and J gave up 15 bases; unmatched junction bases: 5. The CDR3 spans 12 residues. Germline V gene sequence: CDR1 SGHAT, CDR2 FQNNGV.

The gene calls are TRBV11-1 and TRBJ2-1, with D perhaps matching TRBD2 (5 bases). Trimming took 1 base from V and 14 from J, leaving 12 bases between them. In germline, CDR1 is SGHAT, CDR2 FQDESV (reference sequence). The CDR3 loop spans 12 amino acids. The CDR3 region has the DNA TGTGCCAGCAGCTTAGACCGGGAAGTAGAGTTCTTC. Amino acid sequence: CASSLDREVEFF.

The chain carries TRBV7-6 and TRBJ2-3, with 7 bases aligning to TRBD2. V shed 5 bases and J 5 bases; nucleotides not matched to a gene: 13. Germline-derived CDR1 and CDR2 are SGHVS and FNYEAQ. This CDR3 has 16 residues. The CDR3 here is CASSLRTSSYQDTQYF. DNA for the CDR3: TGTGCCAGCAGCCTCCGGACTAGTAGTTATCAAGATACGCAGTATTTT.

This clone has a single count. The chain combines TRBV7-9 with TRBJ1-2, with 10 bases fitting TRBD1. The CDR3 runs 16 residues. The junction had 9 bases not matched to a gene; V was cut back by 1 base and J by 7 bases. Germline CDR1 and CDR2: SEHNR and FQNEAQ (reference sequence). The DNA for the CDR3 is TGTGCCAGCAGCTTAGTGACCGGGACAGGGGACGTTGGCTACACCTTC. It translates to CASSLVTGTGDVGYTF.

The CDR3 nucleotides read TGTGCCAGCAGCCCCACGGGTTGGTGGCAAGAGACCCAGTACTTC. It translates to CASSPTGWWQETQYF. The chain combines TRBV7-3 with TRBJ2-5; D gene ambiguous. V was pared by 5 bases and J by 2 bases, with 15 bases between. Looked up from germline, CDR1 is SGHTA and CDR2 is FQGTGA. The CDR3 spans 15 residues.

The chain has TRBV28 and TRBJ1-4; 9 bases map to TRBD1. V dropped 5 bases and J dropped 5; count of bases not matched to a gene: 9. This CDR3 contains 16 residues. CDR1 is MDHEN and CDR2 is SYDVKM in the germline V gene. This CDR3 is CASSAPLGTGNEKLFF. The CDR3 DNA is TGTGCCAGCAGTGCACCCCTTGGGACAGGGAATGAAAAACTGTTTTTT.

The CDR3 nucleotides read TGCGCCAGCAGCTTGGGGGACAGCTTATACGAGCAGTACTTC. Amino acid sequence: CASSLGDSLYEQYF. The chain links TRBV5-1 to TRBJ2-7; 7 bases line up with TRBD1. CDR1 and CDR2 from the germline V gene are SGHRS and YFSETQ. This CDR3 has 14 amino acids. The V segment lost 0 bases and the J segment 4 bases; nucleotides outside the gene matches: 4.

This clone was counted only a few times. This rearrangement joins TRBV10-3 to TRBJ2-7; no firm D call. In germline, CDR1 is ENHRY, CDR2 SYGVKD. The V gene lost 0 bases and the J gene lost 5 bases, with 5 bases spanning the gap. This CDR3 has 12 residues. CDR3 nucleotide sequence: TGTGCCATCAGTGAGTCCCTCGACGAGCAGTACTTC. This sequence encodes CAISESLDEQYF.

This rearrangement joins TRBV30 to TRBJ2-5; 9 bases are a match to TRBD2. V shed 8 bases, J shed 10 bases, and the junction held 14 bases outside the gene matches. The CDR3 is made up of 13 amino acids. Germline CDR1 is GTSNPN and CDR2 is SVGIG (reference sequence). CDR3: CAGGRGGAPHQYF. The CDR3 DNA sequence: TGTGCCGGGGGTCGCGGGGGGGCCCCTCACCAGTACTTC.

V usage is TRBV28 and J usage is TRBJ1-2; 10 nucleotides line up with TRBD1. This CDR3 contains 15 residues. J was trimmed by 8 bases and V by 0 bases; bases with no gene match: 6. Germline CDR1 reads MDHEN; CDR2 reads SYDVKM. The CDR3, as DNA: TGTGCCAGCAGTTTATGGTCCGGGACAGGGGTGGGCTACACCTTC. It is translated as CASSLWSGTGVGYTF.